This section outlines one T cell receptor (beta chain) sequence together with its context. The sample belongs to a study of blood T cell repertoires in COVID-19. After removal of 1 base from V and 4 bases from J, the junction contained 7 bases not matched to a gene. This CDR3 spans 15 amino acids. Germline assignment: CDR1 LGHDT and CDR2 YNNKEL (reference sequence). Before being deemed recovered, Cohort 3 donors had two negative PCRs, clearance, or symptom resolution. Assay: immunoSEQ multiplex PCR; the TCRdb copy retains only in-frame clones and omits some. The sample has more than 110,000 clones; roughly 89% are singletons.

Input material: PBMCs or T cells enriched from blood (not recorded which). The TCR was taken from a man over 45 who had recovered from COVID-19. This rearrangement joins TRBV3-1 (or the pseudogene TRBV3-2) to TRBJ2-7, with 7 bases matching TRBD1. The CDR3 reads CASSQATGFHYEQYF. Here the CDR3 DNA reads TGTGCCAGCAGCCAAGCGACAGGGTTTCATTACGAGCAGTACTTC.